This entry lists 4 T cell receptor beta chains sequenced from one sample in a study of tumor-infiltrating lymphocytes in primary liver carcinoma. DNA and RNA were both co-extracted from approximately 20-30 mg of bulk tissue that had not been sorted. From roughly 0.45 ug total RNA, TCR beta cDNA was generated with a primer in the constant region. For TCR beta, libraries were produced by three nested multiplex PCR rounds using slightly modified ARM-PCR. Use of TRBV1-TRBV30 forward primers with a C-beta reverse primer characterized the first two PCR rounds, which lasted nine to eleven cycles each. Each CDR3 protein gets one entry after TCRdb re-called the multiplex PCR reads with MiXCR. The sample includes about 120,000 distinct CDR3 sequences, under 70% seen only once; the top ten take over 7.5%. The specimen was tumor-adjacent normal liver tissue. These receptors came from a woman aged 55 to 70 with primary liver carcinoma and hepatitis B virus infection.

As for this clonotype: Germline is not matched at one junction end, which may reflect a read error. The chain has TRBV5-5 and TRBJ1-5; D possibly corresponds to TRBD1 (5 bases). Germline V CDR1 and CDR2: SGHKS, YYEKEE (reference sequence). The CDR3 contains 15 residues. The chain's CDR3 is CASSQLGETKKPQHF. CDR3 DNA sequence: TGTGCGAGCAGCCAATTGGGGGAGACGAAAAAGCCCCAGCATTTT.

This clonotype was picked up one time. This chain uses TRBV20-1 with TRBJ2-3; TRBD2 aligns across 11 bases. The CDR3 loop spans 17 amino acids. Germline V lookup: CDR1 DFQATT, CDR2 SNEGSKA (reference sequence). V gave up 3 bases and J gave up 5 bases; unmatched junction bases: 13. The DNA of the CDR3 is TGCAGTGCTAGCCCCCCCCTACTAGCGGGAGTGGAAGATACGCAGTATTTT. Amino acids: CSASPPLLAGVEDTQYF.

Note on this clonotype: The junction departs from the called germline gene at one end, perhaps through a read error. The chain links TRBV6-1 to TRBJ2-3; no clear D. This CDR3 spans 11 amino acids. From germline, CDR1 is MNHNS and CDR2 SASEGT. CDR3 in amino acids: CANSDGDTQYF. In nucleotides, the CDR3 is TGTGCCAACAGTGATGGAGATACGCAGTATTTT.

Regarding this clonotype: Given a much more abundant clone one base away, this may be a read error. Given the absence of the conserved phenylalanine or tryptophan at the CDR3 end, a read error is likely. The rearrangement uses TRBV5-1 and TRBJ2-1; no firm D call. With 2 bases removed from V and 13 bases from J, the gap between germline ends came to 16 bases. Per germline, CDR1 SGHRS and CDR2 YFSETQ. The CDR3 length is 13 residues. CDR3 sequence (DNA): TGCGCCAGCAGCTTTGAAAGAGTGGCGGAACAGTTCCTC. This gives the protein CASSFERVAEQFL.